The 22 T cell receptor beta chains presented below share a single source sample, sequenced in a study of Ad26.COV2.S vaccination and SARS-CoV-2 variants listed by TCRdb under 2021. The library was obtained by the immunoSEQ multiplex PCR assay. TCRdb's version of the immuneACCESS table is confined to in-frame rearrangements and falls short of the full clone set. An unresolved V gene accounts for under half of the shortfall where checked; the remainder is of unknown origin. This sample holds 350,000 to 400,000 clones; approximately 90% were observed only once. The leading ten clones occupy about 2% of the sample. Per the publication, the treatment or condition label means: some 19 received Ad26.COV2.S at low or high dose, single or two shots; about 5 received placebo; per-sample allocation not given. For vaccine and placebo recipients, repertoires were sequenced using samples collected on day 63 after the first injection.

The source was peripheral blood, collected in a trial of Ad26.COV2.S vaccine versus placebo. All receptors come from a person aged 18-60 years who received the Ad26.COV2.S COVID-19 vaccine or a placebo.

A single count supports this clone. The CDR3 DNA reads TGTGCCAGCAGCTTTGACAGGGGGGCAGAGACCCAGTACTTC. Amino acid sequence: CASSFDRGAETQYF. The chain has TRBV7-2 and TRBJ2-5; TRBD1 matches 9 bases. The germline gives CDR1 SGHTA, CDR2 FQGNSA. This CDR3 has 14 amino acids. After removal of 3 bases from V and 4 bases from J, the junction contained 3 bases not matched to a gene.

In this sample, this clone turned up once. The CDR3 DNA sequence: TGTGCCAGCAGTGTTGAGGGGGCGGGATCACCCCTCCACTTT. This sequence encodes CASSVEGAGSPLHF. The chain employs TRBV2 and TRBJ1-6; 7 nucleotides line up with TRBD1. V shed 4 bases and J 10 bases; nucleotides not matched to a gene: 7. The germline V gene has CDR1 SNHLY and CDR2 FYNNEI. The CDR3 covers 14 residues.

V and J are TRBV7-3 and TRBJ2-1; perhaps TRBD1 as D (6 bases). This CDR3 spans 14 amino acids. The germline CDR1 and CDR2 sequences are SGHTA and FQGTGA. V lost 3 bases and J 6 bases, leaving 12 bases between the germline ends. The CDR3 is CASSLGARGNEQFF. In DNA, the CDR3 is TGTGCCAGCAGCTTGGGGGCGCGAGGCAATGAGCAGTTCTTC. Using reference TRBV7-3 and TRBJ2-1 for the parts outside the CDR3, the full variable domain is GAGVSQTPSNKVTEKGKYVELRCDPISGHTALYWYRQSLGQGPEFLIYFQGTGAADDSGLPNDRFFAVRPEGSVSTLKIQRTERGDSAVYLCASSLGARGNEQFFGPGTRLTVL.

The genes are TRBV28 and TRBJ2-2; TRBD2 agrees at 7 bases. From germline, CDR1 is MDHEN and CDR2 SYDVKM. The CDR3 consists of 15 residues. Losses at the gene ends were 8 bases for V and 6 bases for J; bases not matched to a gene: 12. The CDR3 is CASYTRQGGPGELFF. The CDR3 DNA sequence: TGTGCCAGCTACACTCGCCAGGGAGGGCCCGGGGAGCTGTTTTTT.

The chain employs TRBV30 and TRBJ1-3, with 9 positions matching TRBD1. The V segment lost 7 bases and the J segment 7 bases; nucleotides outside the gene matches: 23. The CDR3 extends over 18 amino acids. The germline V gene has CDR1 GTSNPN and CDR2 SVGIG (reference sequence). For the CDR3, the DNA is TGTGCCTACCACACCTCTACCTTGGACAGGGGCGTGAGGAACACCATATATTTT. This encodes CAYHTSTLDRGVRNTIYF.

Concerning this clone itself: This clone may be a read error of a much larger clone one base away. The same CDR3 can be traced to other DNA sequences in this sample. This chain uses TRBV6-2 or TRBV6-3 with TRBJ2-7; D is uncertain. The CDR3 length is 11 residues. The germline CDR1 and CDR2 sequences are MNHEY and SVGEGT. V shed 6 bases and J shed 0 bases, with 3 bases lying between them. This CDR3 reads CASSHSYEQYF. CDR3 bases: TGTGCCAGCAGCCACTCCTACGAGCAGTACTTC.

The chain carries TRBV24-1 and TRBJ2-5; 9 bases align to TRBD2. The CDR3 has 17 amino acids. The germline CDR1 and CDR2 sequences are KGHDR and SFDVKD. The V segment lost 0 bases and the J segment 2 bases; nucleotides outside the gene matches: 6. This CDR3 is CATSDLQRGASQETQYF. The CDR3 coding sequence is TGTGCCACCAGTGATTTGCAGCGGGGGGCCTCTCAAGAGACCCAGTACTTC.

This clone was observed a single time. The rearrangement joins TRBV30 to TRBJ2-5, with a weak D call TRBD2 (6 bases). V was pared by 8 bases and J by 1 base, with 17 bases between. The CDR3 length is 14 residues. The germline CDR1 and CDR2 sequences are GTSNPN and SVGIG (reference sequence). The CDR3 here is CAGTLNGGQETQYF. The DNA of the CDR3 is TGTGCCGGAACACTGAACGGGGGCCAAGAGACCCAGTACTTC.

Only a few counts were recorded for this clone. The J gene is TRBJ1-5, the V gene TRBV6-1, with no clear D. CDR3 length: 10 residues. V lost 3 bases, J lost 13 bases, and 7 bases lay in between. Germline V gives CDR1 MNHNS, CDR2 SASEGT. Written as DNA, the CDR3 is TGTGCCAGCAGTGACAGTTCTCAGCATTTT. Translating gives CASSDSSQHF.

V is TRBV19 and J is TRBJ1-1; maybe TRBD1 (5 bases). The germline V gene encodes CDR1 LNHDA and CDR2 SQIVND (reference sequence). V was clipped by 4 bases and J by 4 bases, with 10 bases between them. CDR3 size: 13 residues. CDR3 coding DNA: TGTGCCAGTAGTACTCAGGGAGGCACTGAAGCTTTCTTT. Protein product: CASSTQGGTEAFF.

The gene calls are TRBV9 and TRBJ1-1; possible D gene TRBD1, 5 bases. Germline CDR1 is SGDLS and CDR2 is YYNGEE. This CDR3 spans 15 amino acids. V shed 2 bases and J shed 2 bases, with 13 bases lying between them. CDR3 residues: CASSVPGTGNTEAFF. CDR3 in DNA: TGTGCCAGCAGCGTTCCCGGGACGGGAAACACTGAAGCTTTCTTT.

V and J are TRBV7-9 and TRBJ2-5; weak D call: TRBD2 (5 bases). Germline CDR1 SEHNR, CDR2 FQNEAQ (reference sequence). This CDR3 has 13 residues. Trimming left V 1 base short and J 3 bases short, with 6 bases between. The CDR3 nucleotides read TGTGCCAGCAGCTTAGGAGGGAAAGAGACCCAGTACTTC. It specifies CASSLGGKETQYF.

The genes are TRBV11-3 and TRBJ2-2, with a possible D match to TRBD1 (5 bases). CDR1 and CDR2 (germline): SGHNT, YENEEA. Trimming removed 8 bases at V and 2 bases at J, with 12 bases between. This CDR3 spans 14 amino acids. The CDR3 DNA sequence: TGTGCCAGCCGGACAAGGGCCAACACCGGGGAGCTGTTTTTT. Protein: CASRTRANTGELFF.

The chain has TRBV7-2 and TRBJ2-2; D not certain. V was clipped by 1 base and J by 3 bases, with 3 bases between them. Germline CDR1 and CDR2: SGHTA and FQGNSA. The CDR3 is 13 residues long. CDR3 loop: CASSLVDTGELFF. The CDR3 DNA reads TGTGCCAGCAGCTTAGTGGACACCGGGGAGCTGTTTTTT.

The chain links TRBV19 to TRBJ1-1; TRBD1 is a possible D gene (6 bases). The CDR3 extends over 13 amino acids. The V gene lost 8 bases and the J gene lost 1 base, with 11 bases spanning the gap. CDR1 is LNHDA and CDR2 is SQIVND in the germline V gene (reference sequence). CDR3 region: CASLEQGNTEAFF. DNA for the CDR3: TGTGCCAGTTTAGAACAGGGGAACACTGAAGCTTTCTTT.

The chain joins TRBV7-3 to TRBJ2-2, with D uncertain. CDR1 is SGHTA and CDR2 is FQGTGA in the germline V gene. V shed 1 base and J shed 4 bases, with 4 bases lying between them. CDR3 size: 13 residues. CDR3 sequence reads: CASSLITTGELFF. Written as DNA, the CDR3 is TGTGCCAGCAGCTTAATCACCACCGGGGAGCTGTTTTTT.

The rearrangement uses TRBV2 and TRBJ1-2, with TRBD1 matching 11 bases. The CDR3 runs 14 residues. V was pared by 8 bases and J by 7 bases, with 9 bases of the junction left unmatched. Germline assignment: CDR1 SNHLY and CDR2 FYNNEI. This CDR3 reads CASAGQGVMGGYTF. In DNA, the CDR3 is TGTGCCAGCGCGGGACAGGGGGTCATGGGTGGCTACACCTTC.

This clone was seen only a few times. The J gene is TRBJ2-7, the V gene TRBV7-2; the D gene is possibly TRBD1 (6 bases). CDR3 length: 15 amino acids. Per the germline V gene, CDR1 is SGHTA and CDR2 is FQGNSA. Trimming stripped 3 bases from V and 6 bases from J, with 18 bases between. CDR3 sequence (DNA): TGTGCCAGCAGCTTTACAGGGCGGTTAGGTAGCGAGCAGTACTTC. This translates into CASSFTGRLGSEQYF.

The V gene is TRBV4-1, the J gene TRBJ2-2; D possibly corresponds to TRBD1 (6 bases). This CDR3 is 16 amino acids long. V was trimmed by 1 base and J by 3 bases, leaving 12 bases between them. CDR1 and CDR2 from the germline V gene are MGHRA and YSYEKL. CDR3 residues: CASSQAGAIYTGELFF. CDR3 DNA: TGCGCCAGCAGCCAAGCAGGGGCTATCTACACCGGGGAGCTGTTTTTT.

V is TRBV3-1 (or the pseudogene TRBV3-2) and J is TRBJ2-3; possibly TRBD2 for D (5 bases). V was cut by 0 bases and J by 6 bases, with 10 bases left in between. The CDR3 is 14 amino acids. From germline, CDR1 is LGHDT and CDR2 YNNKEL (reference sequence). For the CDR3, the DNA is TGTGCCAGCAGCCAAGATAGCGTGGGGGATACGCAGTATTTT. Its translation is CASSQDSVGDTQYF.

The V call is TRBV5-1, the J call TRBJ1-5; a weak D match, TRBD1 (5 bases). V was shortened by 0 bases and J by 6 bases, with 13 bases between the two germline ends. The CDR3 totals 15 residues. Germline V CDR1 and CDR2: SGHRS, YFSETQ. The CDR3 nucleotides read TGCGCCAGCAGCTTGGCGGGGGACCACGGTCAGCCCCAGCATTTT. It specifies CASSLAGDHGQPQHF.

This clone was observed a single time. The J gene is TRBJ2-1, the V gene TRBV6-5; D is perhaps TRBD2 (6 bases). Germline loops: CDR1 MNHEY, CDR2 SVGAGI. This CDR3 region has 15 residues. V was cut by 4 bases and J by 7 bases, with 17 bases left in between. The CDR3 DNA reads as TGTGCCAGCAGTTGGCGGGGAGGTGGGGCGAATGAGCAGTTCTTC. This sequence encodes CASSWRGGGANEQFF.